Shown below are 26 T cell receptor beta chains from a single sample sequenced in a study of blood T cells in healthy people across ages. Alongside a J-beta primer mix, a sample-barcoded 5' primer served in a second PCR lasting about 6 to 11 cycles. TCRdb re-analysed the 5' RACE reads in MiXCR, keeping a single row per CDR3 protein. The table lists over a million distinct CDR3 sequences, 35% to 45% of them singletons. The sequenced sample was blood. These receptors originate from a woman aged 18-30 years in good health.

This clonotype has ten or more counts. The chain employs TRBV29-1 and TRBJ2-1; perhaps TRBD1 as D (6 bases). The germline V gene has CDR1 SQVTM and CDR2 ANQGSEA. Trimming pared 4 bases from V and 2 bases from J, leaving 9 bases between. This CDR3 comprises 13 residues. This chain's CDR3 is CSVAGVAYNEQFF. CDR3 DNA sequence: TGCAGCGTTGCAGGGGTCGCCTACAATGAGCAGTTCTTC.

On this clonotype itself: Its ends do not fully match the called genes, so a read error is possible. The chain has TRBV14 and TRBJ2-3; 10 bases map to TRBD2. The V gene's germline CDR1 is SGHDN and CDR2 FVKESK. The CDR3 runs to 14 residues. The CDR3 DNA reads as TGTGCCAGCAGCCTTCTAGCGGGAGCCGATACGCAGGATTTT. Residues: CASSLLAGADTQDF.

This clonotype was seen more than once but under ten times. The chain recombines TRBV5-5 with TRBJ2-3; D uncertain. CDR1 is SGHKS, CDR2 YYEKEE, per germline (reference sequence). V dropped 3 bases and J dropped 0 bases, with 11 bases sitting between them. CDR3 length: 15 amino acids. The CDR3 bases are TGTGCCAGCAGCTGGTTCCGATCTAGCACAGATACGCAGTATTTT. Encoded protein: CASSWFRSSTDTQYF.

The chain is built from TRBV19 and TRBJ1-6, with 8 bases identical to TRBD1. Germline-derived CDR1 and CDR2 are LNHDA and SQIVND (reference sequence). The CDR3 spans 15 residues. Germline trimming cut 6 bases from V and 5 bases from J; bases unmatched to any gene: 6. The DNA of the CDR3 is TGTGCCAGTAGGTATGGGGACAGGAATAATTCACCCCTCCACTTT. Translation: CASRYGDRNNSPLHF.

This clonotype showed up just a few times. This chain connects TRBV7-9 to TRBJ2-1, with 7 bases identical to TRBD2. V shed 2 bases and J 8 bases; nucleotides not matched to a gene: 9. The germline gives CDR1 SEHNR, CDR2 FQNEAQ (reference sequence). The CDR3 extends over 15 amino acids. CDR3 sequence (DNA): TGTGCCAGCAGCTTATCGGCGGGAGCGGGCTATGAGCAGTTCTTC. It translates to CASSLSAGAGYEQFF.

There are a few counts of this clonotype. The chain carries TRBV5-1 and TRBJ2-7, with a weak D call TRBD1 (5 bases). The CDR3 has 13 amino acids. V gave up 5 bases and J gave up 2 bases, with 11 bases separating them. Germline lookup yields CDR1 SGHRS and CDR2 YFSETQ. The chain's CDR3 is CASRAGSTYEQYF. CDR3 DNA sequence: TGCGCCAGCAGGGCAGGGTCCACCTACGAGCAGTACTTC.

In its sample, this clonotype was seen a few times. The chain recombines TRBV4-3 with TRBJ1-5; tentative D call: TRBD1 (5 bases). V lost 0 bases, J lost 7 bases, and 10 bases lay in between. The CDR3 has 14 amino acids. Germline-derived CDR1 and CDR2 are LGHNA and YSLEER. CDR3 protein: CASSQDQGFQPQHF. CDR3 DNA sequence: TGCGCCAGCAGCCAAGATCAGGGATTCCAGCCCCAGCATTTT.

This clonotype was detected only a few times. CDR3 nucleotides: TGCAGTGGCCTAGCGGGAGGATCGTACACAGATACGCAGTATTTT. It codes for CSGLAGGSYTDTQYF. The chain couples TRBV20-1 to TRBJ2-3; TRBD2 agrees at 11 bases. The J segment lost 2 bases and the V segment lost 7 bases, leaving 8 bases of the junction unmatched. CDR3 length: 15 amino acids. From germline, CDR1 is DFQATT and CDR2 SNEGSKA (reference sequence).

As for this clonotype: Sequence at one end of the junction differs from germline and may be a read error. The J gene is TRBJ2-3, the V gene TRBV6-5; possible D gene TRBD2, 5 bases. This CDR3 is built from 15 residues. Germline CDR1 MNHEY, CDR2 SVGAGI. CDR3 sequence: CASSYSGVGTDAQYF. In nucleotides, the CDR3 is TGTGCCAGCAGTTACTCCGGGGTGGGCACAGATGCGCAGTATTTT.

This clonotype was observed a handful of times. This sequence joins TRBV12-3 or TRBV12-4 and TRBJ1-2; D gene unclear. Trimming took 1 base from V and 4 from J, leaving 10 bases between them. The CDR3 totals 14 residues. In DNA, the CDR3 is TGTGCCAGCAGTTTAGAGAGCAGCTCCTATGGCTACACCTTC. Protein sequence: CASSLESSSYGYTF.

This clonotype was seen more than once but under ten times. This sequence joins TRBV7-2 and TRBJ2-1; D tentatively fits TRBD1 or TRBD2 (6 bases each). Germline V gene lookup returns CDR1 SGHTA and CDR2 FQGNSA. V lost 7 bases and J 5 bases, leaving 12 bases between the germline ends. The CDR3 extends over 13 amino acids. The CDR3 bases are TGTGCCAGCACCAAGGGGGAGGACAATGAGCAGTTCTTC. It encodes CASTKGEDNEQFF.

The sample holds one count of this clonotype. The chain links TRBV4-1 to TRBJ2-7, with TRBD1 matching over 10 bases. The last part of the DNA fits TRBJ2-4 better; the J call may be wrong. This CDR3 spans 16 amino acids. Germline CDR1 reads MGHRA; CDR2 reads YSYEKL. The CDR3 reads CASSQLGQGAKNIQYF. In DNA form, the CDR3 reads TGCGCCAGCAGCCAGCTGGGACAGGGGGCCAAAAACATTCAGTACTTC.

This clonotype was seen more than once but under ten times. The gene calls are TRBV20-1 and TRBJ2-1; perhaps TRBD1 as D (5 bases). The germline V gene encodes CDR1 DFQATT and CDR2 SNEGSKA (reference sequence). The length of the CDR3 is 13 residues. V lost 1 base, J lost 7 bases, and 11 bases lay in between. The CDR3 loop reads CSARGGPWNEQFF. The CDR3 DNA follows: TGCAGTGCTAGAGGGGGCCCGTGGAATGAGCAGTTCTTC.

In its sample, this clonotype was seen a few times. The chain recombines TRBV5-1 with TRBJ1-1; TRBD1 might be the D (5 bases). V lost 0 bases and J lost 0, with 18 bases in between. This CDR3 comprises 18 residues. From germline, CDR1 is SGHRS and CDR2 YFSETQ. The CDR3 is CASSLGGAGADMNTEAFF. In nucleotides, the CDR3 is TGCGCCAGCAGCTTGGGAGGGGCAGGAGCCGATATGAACACTGAAGCTTTCTTT.

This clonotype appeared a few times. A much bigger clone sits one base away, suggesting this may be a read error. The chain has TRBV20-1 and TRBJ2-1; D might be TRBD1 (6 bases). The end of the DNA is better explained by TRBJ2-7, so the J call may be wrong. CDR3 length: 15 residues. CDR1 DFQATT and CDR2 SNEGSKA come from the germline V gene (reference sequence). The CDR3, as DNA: TGCAGTGCTAGAGATAGGGGGAACTCCTACAATGAGCAGTACTTC. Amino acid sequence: CSARDRGNSYNEQYF.

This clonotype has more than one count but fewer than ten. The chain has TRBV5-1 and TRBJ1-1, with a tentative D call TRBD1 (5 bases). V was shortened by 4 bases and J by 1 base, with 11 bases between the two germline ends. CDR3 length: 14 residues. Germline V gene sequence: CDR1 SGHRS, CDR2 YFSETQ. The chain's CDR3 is CASSMQGSNTEAFF. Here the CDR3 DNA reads TGCGCCAGCAGCATGCAGGGATCGAACACTGAAGCTTTCTTT.

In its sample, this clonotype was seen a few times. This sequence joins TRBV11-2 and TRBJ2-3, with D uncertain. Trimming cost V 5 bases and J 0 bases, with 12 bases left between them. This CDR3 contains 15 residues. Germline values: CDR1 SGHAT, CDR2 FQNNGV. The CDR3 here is CASSLTGRSTDTQYF. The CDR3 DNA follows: TGTGCCAGCAGCCTGACTGGGCGGAGCACAGATACGCAGTATTTT.

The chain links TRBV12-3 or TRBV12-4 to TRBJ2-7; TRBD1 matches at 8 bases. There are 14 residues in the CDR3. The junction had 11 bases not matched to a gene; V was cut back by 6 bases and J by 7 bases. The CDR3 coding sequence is TGTGCCAGCAGGTACAGGGGGTCCTACAATGAGCAGTACTTC. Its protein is CASRYRGSYNEQYF.

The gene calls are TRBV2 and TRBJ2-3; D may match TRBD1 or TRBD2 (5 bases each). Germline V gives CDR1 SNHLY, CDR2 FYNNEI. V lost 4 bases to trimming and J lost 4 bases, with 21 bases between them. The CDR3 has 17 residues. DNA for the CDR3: TGTGCCAGCAGTGCCTTTGAGAGAGGGGCAGGCGCAGATACGCAGTATTTT. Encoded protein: CASSAFERGAGADTQYF.

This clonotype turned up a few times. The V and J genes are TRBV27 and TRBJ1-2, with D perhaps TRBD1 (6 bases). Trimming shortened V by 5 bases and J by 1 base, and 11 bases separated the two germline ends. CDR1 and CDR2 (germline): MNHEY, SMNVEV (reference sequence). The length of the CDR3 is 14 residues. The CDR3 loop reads CASSPGERNYGYTF. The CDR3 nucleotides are TGTGCCAGCAGTCCAGGGGAACGTAACTATGGCTACACCTTC.

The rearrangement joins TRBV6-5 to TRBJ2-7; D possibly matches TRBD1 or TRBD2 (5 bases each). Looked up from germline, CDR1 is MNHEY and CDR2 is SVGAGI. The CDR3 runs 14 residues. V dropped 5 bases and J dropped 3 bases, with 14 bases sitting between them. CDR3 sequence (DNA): TGTGCCAGCAGTCGGGACGGGGCCGTCTACGAGCAGTACTTC. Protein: CASSRDGAVYEQYF.

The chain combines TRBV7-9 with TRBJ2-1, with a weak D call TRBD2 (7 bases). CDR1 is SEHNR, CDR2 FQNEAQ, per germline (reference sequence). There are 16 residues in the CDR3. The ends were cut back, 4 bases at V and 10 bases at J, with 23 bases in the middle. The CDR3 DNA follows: TGTGCCAGCAGCTCGACTGGACTAGGGGGGGGGACAGAGCAGTTCTTC. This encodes CASSSTGLGGGTEQFF.

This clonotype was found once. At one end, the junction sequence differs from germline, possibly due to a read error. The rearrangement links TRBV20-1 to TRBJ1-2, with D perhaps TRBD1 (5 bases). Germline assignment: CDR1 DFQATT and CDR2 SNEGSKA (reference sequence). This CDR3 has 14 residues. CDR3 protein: CSANKGMTVAGYTF. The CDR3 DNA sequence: TGCAGCGCTAACAAGGGGATGACAGTGGCCGGCTACACCTTC.

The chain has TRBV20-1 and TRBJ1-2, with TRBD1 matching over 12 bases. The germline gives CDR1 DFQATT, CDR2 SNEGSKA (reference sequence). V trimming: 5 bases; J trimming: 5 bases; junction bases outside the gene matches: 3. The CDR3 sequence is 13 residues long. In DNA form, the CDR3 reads TGCAGTGCTGGGGACAGGGGGCTTTATGGCTACACCTTC. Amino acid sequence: CSAGDRGLYGYTF.

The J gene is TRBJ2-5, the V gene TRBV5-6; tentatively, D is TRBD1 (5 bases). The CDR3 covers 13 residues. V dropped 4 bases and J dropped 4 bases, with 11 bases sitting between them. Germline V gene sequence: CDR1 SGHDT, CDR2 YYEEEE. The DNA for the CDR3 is TGTGCCAGCAGCGTGGGGCAGATAGAGACCCAGTACTTC. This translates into CASSVGQIETQYF.

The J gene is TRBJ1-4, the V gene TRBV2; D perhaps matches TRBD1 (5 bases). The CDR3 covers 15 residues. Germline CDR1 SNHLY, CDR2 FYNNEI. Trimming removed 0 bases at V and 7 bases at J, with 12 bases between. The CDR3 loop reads CASSEAGDSLEKLFF. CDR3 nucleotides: TGTGCCAGCAGTGAAGCGGGCGACAGCCTTGAAAAACTGTTTTTT.